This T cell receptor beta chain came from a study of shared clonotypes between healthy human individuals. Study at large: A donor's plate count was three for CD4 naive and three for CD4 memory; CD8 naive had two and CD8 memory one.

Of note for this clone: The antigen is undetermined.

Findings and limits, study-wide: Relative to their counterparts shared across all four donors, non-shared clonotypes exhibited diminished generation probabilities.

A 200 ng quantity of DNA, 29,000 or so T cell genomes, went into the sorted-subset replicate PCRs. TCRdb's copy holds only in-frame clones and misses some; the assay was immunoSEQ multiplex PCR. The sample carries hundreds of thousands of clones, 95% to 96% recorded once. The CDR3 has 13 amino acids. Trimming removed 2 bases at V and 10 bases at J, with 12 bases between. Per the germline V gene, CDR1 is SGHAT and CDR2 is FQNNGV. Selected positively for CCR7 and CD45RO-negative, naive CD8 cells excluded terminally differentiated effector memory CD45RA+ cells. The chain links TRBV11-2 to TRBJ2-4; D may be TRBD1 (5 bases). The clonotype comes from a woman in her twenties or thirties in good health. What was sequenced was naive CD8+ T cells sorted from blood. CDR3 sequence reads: CASSLWQGLIQYF. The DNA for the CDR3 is TGTGCCAGCAGCTTATGGCAGGGCCTTATTCAGTACTTC.